Given below is one T cell receptor beta chain in context. The source of the sample is a study of cytomegalovirus exposure and HLA in healthy donors. Trimming took 3 bases from V and 5 from J; bases not matched to a gene: 10. Per germline, CDR1 SGDLS and CDR2 YYNGEE. The CDR3 covers 15 residues. Both 60 Vbeta primers and 13 Jbeta primers went into the PCR. TCRdb's table, derived via immunoSEQ multiplex PCR, lists solely in-frame clones and lacks some. The table lists some 130,000 clones, 75% to 85% of them singletons. This clonotype was obtained from a man aged 25 to 40 in good health and CMV-seronegative. The sequenced sample was PBMCs. J is TRBJ2-5 and V is TRBV9, with 7 bases identical to TRBD1. The CDR3 here is CASSAKRNRGETQYF. The CDR3 DNA is TGTGCCAGCAGCGCCAAGCGAAACAGGGGTGAGACCCAGTACTTC. The complete variable domain, with remaining parts taken from reference TRBV9 and TRBJ2-5, reads DSGVTQTPKHLITATGQRVTLRCSPRSGDLSVYWYQQSLDQGLQFLIQYYNGEERAKGNILERFSAQQFPDLHSELNLSSLELGDSALYFCASSAKRNRGETQYFGPGTRLLVL.